Following are 7 T cell receptor beta chains from one sample sequenced in a study of T cell repertoires in cytomegalovirus infection. TCRdb independently ran MiXCR on the reads; one entry per CDR3 protein. The table lists 680,000 or so distinct CDR3 sequences, 33% of them singletons. Which antigens these TCRs recognize remains unknown. The sequences come from cultured PBMCs, collected from culture after CMV antigen stimulation. The receptors derive from a human donor in good health (CMV status not recorded). Some clones in this sample may be carry-over from other donors' samples.

This clonotype appeared a few times. CDR3 nucleotides: TGTGCCAGCAGCTCGGTCAGGGGGGCCGAGACCCAGTACTTC. Its translation: CASSSVRGAETQYF. This rearrangement joins TRBV2 to TRBJ2-5; maybe TRBD1 (7 bases). Trimming took 6 bases from V and 5 from J, leaving 16 bases between them. Germline V gene lookup returns CDR1 SNHLY and CDR2 FYNNEI. The CDR3 has 14 residues.

V and J are TRBV7-4 and TRBJ1-1; no firm D call. The V end was cut by 5 bases, the J end by 4 bases, with 17 bases between. CDR3 length: 15 amino acids. The germline CDR1 and CDR2 sequences are SGHVT and SQSDAQ. DNA of the CDR3: TGTGCCAGCAGCCCGAGGCGGGTAGGGCCCACTGAAGCTTTCTTT. It specifies CASSPRRVGPTEAFF. The whole variable domain, filled in from reference TRBV7-4 and TRBJ1-1, reads GAGVSQSPRYKVAKRGRDVALRCDSISGHVTLYWYRQTLGQGSEVLTYSQSDAQRDKSGRPSGRFSAERPERSVSTLKIQRTEQGDSAVYLCASSPRRVGPTEAFFGQGTRLTVV.

This chain connects TRBV19 to TRBJ2-5, with unresolved D. This CDR3 contains 15 residues. Germline values: CDR1 LNHDA, CDR2 SQIVND (reference sequence). Trimming pared 6 bases from V and 1 base from J, leaving 15 bases between. The CDR3 reads CASSPRPKFQETQYF. The CDR3 DNA is TGTGCCAGTAGCCCCCGCCCAAAGTTCCAAGAGACCCAGTACTTC.

This chain connects TRBV19 to TRBJ2-4; D gene uncertain. Germline CDR1 reads LNHDA; CDR2 reads SQIVND (reference sequence). The CDR3 extends over 14 amino acids. V was shortened by 7 bases and J by 0 bases, with 10 bases between the two germline ends. CDR3 residues: CASKAELAKNIQYF. CDR3 DNA: TGTGCCAGTAAGGCAGAGCTAGCCAAAAACATTCAGTACTTC.

This clonotype was seen a few times. The genes are TRBV12-3 or TRBV12-4 and TRBJ2-1; 7 bases are a match to TRBD2. V shed 2 bases and J 6 bases; nucleotides not matched to a gene: 10. CDR3 length: 16 amino acids. CDR3 loop: CASSLLGASGPNEQFF. The CDR3 region has the DNA TGTGCCAGCAGTTTACTAGGGGCTAGCGGACCCAATGAGCAGTTCTTC.

DNA of the CDR3: TGTGCCAGCAGCAGAGGGGCTAGCGGGAACTACGAGCAGTACTTC. Translation gives CASSRGASGNYEQYF. V gene TRBV9 combines with J gene TRBJ2-7; 9 bases match TRBD2. The germline CDR1 and CDR2 sequences are SGDLS and YYNGEE. J lost 3 bases, V lost 4 bases, and 8 bases had no gene match. The CDR3 runs to 15 residues.

The chain has TRBV27 and TRBJ2-2; D might be TRBD1 or TRBD2, each matching 5 bases. Deletions cut 2 bases from V and 7 bases from J, with 17 bases between. The germline CDR1 and CDR2 sequences are MNHEY and SMNVEV (reference sequence). CDR3 length equals 16 residues. CDR3 residues: CASSLRGRPRDGELFF. CDR3 coding DNA: TGTGCCAGCAGTTTAAGGGGACGTCCAAGGGACGGGGAGCTGTTTTTT.